The 5 T cell receptor beta chains in this list originate from one sample, sequenced in a study of cytomegalovirus exposure and HLA in healthy donors. Amplification used 60 Vbeta primers and 13 Jbeta primers. Libraries were prepared by immunoSEQ multiplex PCR; TCRdb keeps only in-frame clonotypes and omits some of them. The top ten hold just under 3% of the sample, which has 150,000 to 200,000 clones, roughly 70% seen once. Sequenced material: PBMCs. These receptors originate from a woman aged 45-65 years in good health and CMV-seropositive.

This clone has a handful of counts. The chain has TRBV6-5 and TRBJ1-1, with D perhaps matching TRBD1 (5 bases). Trimming took 9 bases from V and 4 from J, leaving 15 bases between them. Germline CDR1 and CDR2: MNHEY and SVGAGI. The length of the CDR3 is 13 residues. For the CDR3, the DNA is TGTGCCAGTAGTCTCAGGGCTGCCACTGAAGCTTTCTTT. Its translation: CASSLRAATEAFF.

This chain links TRBV6-1 with TRBJ1-2, with a weak D call TRBD1 (6 bases). Germline V lookup: CDR1 MNHNS, CDR2 SASEGT. The V gene lost 3 bases and the J gene lost 5 bases, with 10 bases spanning the gap. This CDR3 is 13 amino acids long. Written as DNA, the CDR3 is TGTGCCAGCAGTGACCAGGGGCCGTATGGCTACACCTTC. Encoded protein: CASSDQGPYGYTF.

J is TRBJ2-1 and V is TRBV6-1; TRBD1 might be the D (6 bases). Germline CDR1 is MNHNS and CDR2 is SASEGT. There are 16 residues in the CDR3. V dropped 3 bases and J dropped 1 base, with 13 bases sitting between them. DNA of the CDR3: TGTGCCAGCAGTGACCTGGGGGCGAAATCCTACAATGAGCAGTTCTTC. This codes for CASSDLGAKSYNEQFF.

The rearrangement joins TRBV6-5 to TRBJ1-5, with 8 bases matching TRBD1. CDR3 length: 15 amino acids. Germline V gene sequence: CDR1 MNHEY, CDR2 SVGAGI. V lost 5 bases to trimming and J lost 0 bases; unmatched junction nucleotides: 3. The CDR3 region is CASSPTGVSNQPQHF. In nucleotides, the CDR3 is TGTGCCAGCAGTCCGACAGGGGTTAGCAATCAGCCCCAGCATTTT.

The J gene is TRBJ2-1, the V gene TRBV11-2, with D possibly TRBD1 on 5 matching bases. Trimming left V 8 bases short and J 0 bases short, with 14 bases between. The CDR3 consists of 15 residues. CDR1 is SGHAT and CDR2 is FQNNGV in the germline V gene. CDR3: CASHNRRSSYNEQFF. In DNA form, the CDR3 reads TGTGCCAGCCATAACAGGCGTAGCTCCTACAATGAGCAGTTCTTC.